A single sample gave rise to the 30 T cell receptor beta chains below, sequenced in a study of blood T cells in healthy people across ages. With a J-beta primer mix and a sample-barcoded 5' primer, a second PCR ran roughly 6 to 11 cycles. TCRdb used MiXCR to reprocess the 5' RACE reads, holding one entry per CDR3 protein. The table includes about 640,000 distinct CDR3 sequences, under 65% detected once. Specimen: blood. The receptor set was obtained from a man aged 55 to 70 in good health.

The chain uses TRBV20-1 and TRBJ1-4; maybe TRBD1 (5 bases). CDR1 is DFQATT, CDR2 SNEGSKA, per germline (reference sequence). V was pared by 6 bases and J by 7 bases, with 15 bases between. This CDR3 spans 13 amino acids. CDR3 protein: CSAPGSEAEKLFF. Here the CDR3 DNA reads TGCAGTGCCCCAGGGTCCGAGGCTGAAAAACTGTTTTTT.

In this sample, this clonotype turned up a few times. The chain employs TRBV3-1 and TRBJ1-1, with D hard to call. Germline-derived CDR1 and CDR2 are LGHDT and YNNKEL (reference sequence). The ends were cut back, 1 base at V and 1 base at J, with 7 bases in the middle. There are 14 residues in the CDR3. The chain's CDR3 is CASSQVPENTEAFF. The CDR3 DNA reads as TGTGCCAGCAGCCAAGTCCCAGAGAACACTGAAGCTTTCTTT.

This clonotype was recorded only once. CDR3: CASSEYGWSEAFF. The CDR3, as DNA: TGTGCCAGCAGTGAATATGGGTGGAGTGAAGCTTTCTTT. The chain recombines TRBV25-1 with TRBJ1-1; D not resolved. The CDR3 totals 13 residues. V was cut by 0 bases and J by 7 bases, with 9 bases left in between. CDR1 is MGHDK and CDR2 is SYGVNS in the germline V gene.

CDR3: CASSHRDQHSPLHF. In nucleotides, the CDR3 is TGTGCCAGCAGCCACCGGGACCAACATTCACCCCTCCACTTT. The rearrangement links TRBV28 to TRBJ1-6; D is possibly TRBD1 (5 bases). The CDR3 contains 14 residues. Per germline, CDR1 MDHEN and CDR2 SYDVKM. V lost 6 bases to trimming and J lost 8 bases, with 14 bases between them.

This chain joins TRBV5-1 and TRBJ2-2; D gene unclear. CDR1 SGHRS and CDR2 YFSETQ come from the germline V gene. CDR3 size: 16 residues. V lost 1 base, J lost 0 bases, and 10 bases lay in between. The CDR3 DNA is TGCGCCAGCAGCTTGTCCCGGGCGTCGAACACCGGGGAGCTGTTTTTT. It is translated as CASSLSRASNTGELFF.

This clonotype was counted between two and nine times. CDR3 nucleotide sequence: TGTGCCAGCGGGACAGGGGTTGCCCAAGAGACCCAGTACTTC. This codes for CASGTGVAQETQYF. The chain couples TRBV2 to TRBJ2-5, with 10 positions matching TRBD1. The CDR3 has 14 residues. Germline V gene lookup returns CDR1 SNHLY and CDR2 FYNNEI. V was clipped by 8 bases and J by 1 base; unmatched bases: 4.

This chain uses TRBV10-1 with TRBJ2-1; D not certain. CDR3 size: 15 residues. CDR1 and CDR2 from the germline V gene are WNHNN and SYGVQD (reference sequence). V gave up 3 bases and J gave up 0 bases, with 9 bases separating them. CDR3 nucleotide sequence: TGCGCCAGCAGTGATGTCGGTAGCTCCTACAATGAGCAGTTCTTC. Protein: CASSDVGSSYNEQFF.

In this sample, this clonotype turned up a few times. This CDR3 is CSARDRGANTF. CDR3 in DNA: TGCAGTGCTAGAGATCGGGGGGCGAACACCTTC. The chain carries TRBV20-1 and TRBJ1-2, with D possibly TRBD1 on 6 matching bases. This CDR3 has 11 amino acids. Germline CDR1 and CDR2: DFQATT and SNEGSKA (reference sequence). Between the trimmed V and J ends, which lost 0 bases and 12 bases, there was a span of 11 bases.

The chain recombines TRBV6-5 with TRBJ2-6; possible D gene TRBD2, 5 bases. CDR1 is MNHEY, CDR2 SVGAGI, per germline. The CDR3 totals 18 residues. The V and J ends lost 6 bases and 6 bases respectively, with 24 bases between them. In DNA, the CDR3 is TGTGCCAGCAGGGACTCTGGCCCCGCTACCTCGGTGGCCAACGTCCTGACTTTC. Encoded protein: CASRDSGPATSVANVLTF.

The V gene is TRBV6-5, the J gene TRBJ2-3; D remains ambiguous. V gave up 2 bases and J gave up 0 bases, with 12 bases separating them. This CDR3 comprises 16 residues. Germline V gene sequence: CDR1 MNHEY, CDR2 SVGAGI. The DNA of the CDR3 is TGTGCCAGCAGTTACGCGGCAGGTCGAAGCACAGATACGCAGTATTTT. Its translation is CASSYAAGRSTDTQYF.

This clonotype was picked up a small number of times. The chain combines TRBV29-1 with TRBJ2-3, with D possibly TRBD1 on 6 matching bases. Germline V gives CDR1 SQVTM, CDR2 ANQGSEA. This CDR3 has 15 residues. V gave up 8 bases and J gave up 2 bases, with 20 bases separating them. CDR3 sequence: CSTSGAEAFTDTQYF. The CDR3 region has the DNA TGCAGCACTTCAGGGGCAGAGGCTTTCACAGATACGCAGTATTTT.

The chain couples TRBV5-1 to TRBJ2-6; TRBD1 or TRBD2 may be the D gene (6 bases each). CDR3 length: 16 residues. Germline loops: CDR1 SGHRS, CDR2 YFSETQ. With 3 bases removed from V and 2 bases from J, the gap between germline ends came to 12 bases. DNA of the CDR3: TGCGCCAGCAGCTACGGGGGCCTTCCTGGGGCCAACGTCCTGACTTTC. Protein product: CASSYGGLPGANVLTF.

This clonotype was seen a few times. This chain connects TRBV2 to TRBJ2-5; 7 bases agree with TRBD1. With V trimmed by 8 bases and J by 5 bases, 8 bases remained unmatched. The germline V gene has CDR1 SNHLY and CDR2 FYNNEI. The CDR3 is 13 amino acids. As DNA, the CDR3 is TGTGCCAGCTCAACAGGGGCGCGGGAGACCCAGTACTTC. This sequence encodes CASSTGARETQYF.

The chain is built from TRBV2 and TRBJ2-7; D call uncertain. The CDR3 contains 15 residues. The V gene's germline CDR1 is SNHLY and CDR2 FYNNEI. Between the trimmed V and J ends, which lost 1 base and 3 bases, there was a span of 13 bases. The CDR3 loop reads CASSEGIRGVYEQYF. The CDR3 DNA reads TGTGCCAGCAGTGAAGGGATCCGCGGCGTCTACGAGCAGTACTTC.

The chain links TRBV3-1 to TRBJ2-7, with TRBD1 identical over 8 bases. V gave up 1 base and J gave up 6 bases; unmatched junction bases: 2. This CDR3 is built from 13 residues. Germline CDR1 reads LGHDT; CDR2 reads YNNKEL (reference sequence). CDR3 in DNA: TGTGCCAGCAGCCAAGGGGACAGGAGCGAGCAGTACTTC. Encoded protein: CASSQGDRSEQYF.

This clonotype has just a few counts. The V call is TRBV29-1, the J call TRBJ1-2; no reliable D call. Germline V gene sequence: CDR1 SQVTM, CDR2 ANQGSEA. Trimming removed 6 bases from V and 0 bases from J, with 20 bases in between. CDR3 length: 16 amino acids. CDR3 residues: CSVAVNHGGPNYGYTF. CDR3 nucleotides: TGCAGCGTAGCAGTGAACCACGGAGGCCCTAACTATGGCTACACCTTC.

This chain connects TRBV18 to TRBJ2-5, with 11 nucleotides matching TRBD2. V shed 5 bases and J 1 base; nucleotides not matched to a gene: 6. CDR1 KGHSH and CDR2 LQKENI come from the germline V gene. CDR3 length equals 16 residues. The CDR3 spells CASSATSGDRQETQYF. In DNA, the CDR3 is TGTGCCAGCTCAGCGACTAGCGGGGACCGCCAAGAGACCCAGTACTTC.

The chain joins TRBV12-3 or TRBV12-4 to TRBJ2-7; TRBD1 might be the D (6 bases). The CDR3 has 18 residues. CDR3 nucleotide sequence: TGTGCTCCCCCGTCACAGGGTTGGTTATGTCCAAACCCCTACGAGCAGTACTTC. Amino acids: CAPPSQGWLCPNPYEQYF.

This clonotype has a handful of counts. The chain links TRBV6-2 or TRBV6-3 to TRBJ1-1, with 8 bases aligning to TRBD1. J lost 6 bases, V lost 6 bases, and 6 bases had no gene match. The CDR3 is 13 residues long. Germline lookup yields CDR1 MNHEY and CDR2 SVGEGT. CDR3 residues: CASSERQGPEAFF. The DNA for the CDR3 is TGTGCCAGCAGCGAACGACAGGGGCCTGAAGCTTTCTTT.

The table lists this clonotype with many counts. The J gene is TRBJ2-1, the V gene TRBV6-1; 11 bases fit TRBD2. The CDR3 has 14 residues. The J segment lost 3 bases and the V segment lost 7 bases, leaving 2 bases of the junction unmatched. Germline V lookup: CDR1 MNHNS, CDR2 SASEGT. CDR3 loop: CASTLAGGYNEQFF. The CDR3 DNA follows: TGTGCCAGCACTCTAGCGGGGGGCTACAATGAGCAGTTCTTC.

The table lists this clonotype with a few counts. As DNA, the CDR3 is TGTGCCAGCAGCCAGGAGACTAGCGGGGTGGAGACCCAGTACTTC. Translating it yields CASSQETSGVETQYF. This chain joins TRBV4-2 and TRBJ2-5; TRBD2 aligns across 11 bases. Germline V gives CDR1 LGHNA, CDR2 YNFKEQ. Unmatched junction bases numbered 5, after V lost 3 bases and J lost 5 bases. The CDR3 has 15 amino acids.

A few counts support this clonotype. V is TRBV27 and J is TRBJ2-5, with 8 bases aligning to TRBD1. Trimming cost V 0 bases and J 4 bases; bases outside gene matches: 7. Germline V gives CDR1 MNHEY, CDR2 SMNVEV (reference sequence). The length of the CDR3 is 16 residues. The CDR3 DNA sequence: TGTGCCAGCAGTTTATCTGGACAGGGATGGGGAGAGACCCAGTACTTC. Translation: CASSLSGQGWGETQYF.

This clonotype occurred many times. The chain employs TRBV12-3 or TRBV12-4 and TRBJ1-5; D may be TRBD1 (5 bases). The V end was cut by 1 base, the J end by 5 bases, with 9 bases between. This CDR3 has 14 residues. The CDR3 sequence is CASSLGDGYQPQHF. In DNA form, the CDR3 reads TGTGCCAGCAGTTTAGGGGACGGGTATCAGCCCCAGCATTTT.

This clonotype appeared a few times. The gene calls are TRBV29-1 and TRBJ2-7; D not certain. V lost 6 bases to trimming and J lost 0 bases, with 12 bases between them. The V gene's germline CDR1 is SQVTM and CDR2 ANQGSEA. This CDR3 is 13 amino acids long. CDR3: CSVAPVSSYEQYF. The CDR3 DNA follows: TGCAGCGTGGCCCCTGTGAGCTCCTACGAGCAGTACTTC.

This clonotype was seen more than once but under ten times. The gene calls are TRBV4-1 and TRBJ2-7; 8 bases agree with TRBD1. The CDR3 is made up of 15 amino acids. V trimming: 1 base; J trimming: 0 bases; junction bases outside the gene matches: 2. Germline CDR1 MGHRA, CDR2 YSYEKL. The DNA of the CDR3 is TGCGCCAGCAGCCAAGGACAGGGGACCTCCTACGAGCAGTACTTC. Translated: CASSQGQGTSYEQYF.

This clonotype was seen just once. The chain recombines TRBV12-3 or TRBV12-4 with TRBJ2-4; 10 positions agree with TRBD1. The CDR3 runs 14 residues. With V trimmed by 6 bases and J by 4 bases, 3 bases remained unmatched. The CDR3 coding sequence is TGTGCCAGCAGGCCGGGACAGGGGAAAAACATTCAGTACTTC. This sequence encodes CASRPGQGKNIQYF.

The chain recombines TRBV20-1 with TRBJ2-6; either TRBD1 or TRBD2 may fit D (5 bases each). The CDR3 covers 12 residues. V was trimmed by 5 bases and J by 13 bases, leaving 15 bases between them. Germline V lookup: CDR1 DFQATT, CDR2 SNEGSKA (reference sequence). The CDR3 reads CSAGDGKTVLTF. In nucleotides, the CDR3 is TGCAGTGCTGGGGACGGAAAAACGGTCCTGACTTTC.

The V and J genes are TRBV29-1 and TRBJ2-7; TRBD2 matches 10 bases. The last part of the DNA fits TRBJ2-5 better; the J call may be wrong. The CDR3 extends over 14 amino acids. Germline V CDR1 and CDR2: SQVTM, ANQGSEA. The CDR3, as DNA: TGCAGCGTTGAACCGGGACTAGCGTCAGAGACCCAGTACTTC. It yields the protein CSVEPGLASETQYF.

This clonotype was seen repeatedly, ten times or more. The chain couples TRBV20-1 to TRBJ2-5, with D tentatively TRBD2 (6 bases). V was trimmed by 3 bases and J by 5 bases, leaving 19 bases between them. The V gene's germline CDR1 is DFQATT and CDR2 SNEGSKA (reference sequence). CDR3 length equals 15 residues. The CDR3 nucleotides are TGCAGTGCTAGTGTCCCCCGACTAGGAGGGGAGACCCAGTACTTC. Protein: CSASVPRLGGETQYF.

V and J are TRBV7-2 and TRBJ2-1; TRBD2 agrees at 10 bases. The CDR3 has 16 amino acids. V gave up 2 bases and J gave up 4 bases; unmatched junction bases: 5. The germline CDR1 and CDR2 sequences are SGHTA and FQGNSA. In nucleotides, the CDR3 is TGTGCCAGCAGCTTATCGACTAGCGGGTTATACAATGAGCAGTTCTTC. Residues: CASSLSTSGLYNEQFF.